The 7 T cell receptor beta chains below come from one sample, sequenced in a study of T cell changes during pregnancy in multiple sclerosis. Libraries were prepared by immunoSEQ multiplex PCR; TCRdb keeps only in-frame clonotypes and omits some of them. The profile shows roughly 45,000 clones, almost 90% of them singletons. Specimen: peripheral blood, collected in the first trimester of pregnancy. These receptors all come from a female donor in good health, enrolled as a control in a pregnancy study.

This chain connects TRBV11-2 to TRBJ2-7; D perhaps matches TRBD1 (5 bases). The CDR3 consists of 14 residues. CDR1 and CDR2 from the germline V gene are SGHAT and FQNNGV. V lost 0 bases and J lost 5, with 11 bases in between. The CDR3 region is CASSLDPGRDEQYF. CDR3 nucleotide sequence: TGTGCCAGCAGCTTAGATCCCGGCAGGGACGAGCAGTACTTC. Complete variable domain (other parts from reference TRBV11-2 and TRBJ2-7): EAGVAQSPRYKIIEKRQSVAFWCNPISGHATLYWYQQILGQGPKLLIQFQNNGVVDDSQLPKDRFSAERLKGVDSTLKIQPAKLEDSAVYLCASSLDPGRDEQYFGPGTRLTVT.

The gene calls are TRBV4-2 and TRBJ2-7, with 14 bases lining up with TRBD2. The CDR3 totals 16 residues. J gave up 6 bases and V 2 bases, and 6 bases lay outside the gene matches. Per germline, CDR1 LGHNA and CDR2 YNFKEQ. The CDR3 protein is CASSQPGLAGGSEQYF. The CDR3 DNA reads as TGTGCCAGCAGCCAACCCGGACTAGCGGGGGGCTCCGAGCAGTACTTC.

CDR3 loop: CSAPAGGRGGNTSPGNTQYF. The CDR3 coding sequence is TGCAGCGCGCCGGCGGGAGGGCGGGGGGGAAACACAAGTCCGGGAAATACGCAGTATTTT. This chain connects TRBV29-1 to TRBJ2-3; 9 bases agree with TRBD2. This CDR3 spans 20 amino acids. Germline CDR1 is SQVTM and CDR2 is ANQGSEA. With V trimmed by 7 bases and J by 7 bases, 30 bases remained unmatched.

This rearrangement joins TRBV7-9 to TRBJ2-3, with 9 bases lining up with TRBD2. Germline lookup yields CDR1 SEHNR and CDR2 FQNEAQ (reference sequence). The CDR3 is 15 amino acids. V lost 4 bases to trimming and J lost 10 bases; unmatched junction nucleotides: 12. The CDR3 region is CASSWGGRAGVAQYF. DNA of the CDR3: TGTGCCAGCAGCTGGGGCGGGAGGGCCGGGGTGGCGCAGTATTTT.

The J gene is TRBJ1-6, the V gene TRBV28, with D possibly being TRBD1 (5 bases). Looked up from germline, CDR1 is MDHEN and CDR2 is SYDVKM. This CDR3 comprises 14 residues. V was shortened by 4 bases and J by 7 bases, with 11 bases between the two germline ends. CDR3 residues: CASSSEGWNSPLHF. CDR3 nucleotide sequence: TGTGCCAGCAGTTCGGAGGGGTGGAATTCACCCCTCCACTTT.

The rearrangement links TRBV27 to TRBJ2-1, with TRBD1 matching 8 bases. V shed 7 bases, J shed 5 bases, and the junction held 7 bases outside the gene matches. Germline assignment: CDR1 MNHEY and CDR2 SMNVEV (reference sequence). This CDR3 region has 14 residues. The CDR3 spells CASTRQGQNNEQFF. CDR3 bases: TGTGCCAGCACCCGACAGGGGCAGAACAATGAGCAGTTCTTC.

DNA for the CDR3: TGTGCCAGCAGCTTGGGGACAGGGGACTATAGCAATCAGCCCCAGCATTTT. Its protein is CASSLGTGDYSNQPQHF. The rearrangement uses TRBV7-9 and TRBJ1-5, with 10 bases identical to TRBD1. Germline V CDR1 and CDR2: SEHNR, FQNEAQ (reference sequence). The CDR3 extends over 17 amino acids. With 3 bases clipped from V and 0 bases from J, the junction kept 5 bases outside the gene matches.